This passage covers 28 T cell receptor beta chains from one sample sequenced in a study of molecular identifiers for immune sequencing clone quantification. Each CDR3 protein gets one entry after TCRdb re-called the PCR reads with MiXCR. This sample yields hundreds of thousands of distinct CDR3 sequences, of which about 25% are seen a single time; about 0.81% belongs to the top ten. Sequenced material: naive CD8+ T cells from blood, with Jurkat cell RNA spiked in. Subset here: FACS-sorted CD8+CD4-CCR7+CD45RA+ naive T cells. These receptors all come from a human donor in good health. Some libraries in this study had Jurkat cell RNA spiked in.

The J gene is TRBJ2-7, the V gene TRBV4-3; D is unresolved. Germline-derived CDR1 and CDR2 are LGHNA and YSLEER. Trimming took off 5 bases at V and 1 base at J, with 9 bases between the two ends. The CDR3 sequence is 13 residues long. The CDR3 DNA sequence: TGCGCCAGCAGCGCTGACACATCCTACGAGCAGTACTTC. Translated: CASSADTSYEQYF.

This CDR3 is CASSMGDRGLERPQHF. The CDR3 DNA reads as TGTGCCAGTAGTATGGGGGACAGGGGCCTAGAACGGCCCCAGCATTTT. The genes are TRBV19 and TRBJ1-5; TRBD1 aligns across 10 bases. Germline V gene data show CDR1 as LNHDA and CDR2 as SQIVND (reference sequence). The length of the CDR3 is 16 residues. V was pared by 3 bases and J by 9 bases, with 11 bases of the junction left unmatched.

The chain links TRBV3-2 to TRBJ1-6. TRBV3-2 is labeled a pseudogene. The CDR3 contains 15 residues. The CDR3 sequence is CASSQETAHNSPLHF. CDR3 sequence (DNA): TGTGCCAGCAGCCAAGAAACGGCTCACAATTCACCCCTCCACTTT.

This rearrangement joins TRBV7-7 to TRBJ2-1; no clear D gene. The germline V and J ends were trimmed by 0 bases and 7 bases, with 7 bases remaining between them. This CDR3 is built from 13 residues. The germline gives CDR1 SSHAT, CDR2 FNYEAQ (reference sequence). The CDR3 nucleotides read TGTGCCAGCAGCTTAGCGCTATGGAATGAGCAGTTCTTC. This gives the protein CASSLALWNEQFF.

The table lists this clonotype with a few counts. The V and J genes are TRBV6-4 and TRBJ2-2; TRBD2 matches 11 bases. CDR3 size: 18 residues. Unmatched junction bases numbered 13, after V lost 4 bases and J lost 6 bases. The germline V gene has CDR1 MRHNA and CDR2 SNTAGT. The DNA of the CDR3 is TGTGCCAGCAGTGGGATACGAGGGACTAGCGGAAAAGCCGGGGAGCTGTTTTTT. Its protein is CASSGIRGTSGKAGELFF.

This clonotype was recorded at least ten times. This chain connects TRBV7-6 to TRBJ2-1; 7 bases agree with TRBD1. V lost 2 bases to trimming and J lost 5 bases; unmatched junction nucleotides: 12. CDR1 is SGHVS, CDR2 FNYEAQ, per germline. The CDR3 is 17 amino acids. DNA of the CDR3: TGTGCCAGCAGCTTAAACTACTATGTCGGACAGGACAATGAGCAGTTCTTC. Its protein is CASSLNYYVGQDNEQFF. Drawing the rest from reference TRBV7-6 and TRBJ2-1, the complete variable domain is GAGVSQSPRYKVTKRGQDVALRCDPISGHVSLYWYRQALGQGPEFLTYFNYEAQQDKSGLPNDRFSAERPEGSISTLTIQRTEQRDSAMYRCASSLNYYVGQDNEQFFGPGTRLTVL.

This clonotype came up a few times. This could be a read error, since a much larger clone is one nucleotide away. This chain links TRBV7-8 with TRBJ2-3; D not resolved. Germline CDR1 and CDR2: SGHVS and FQNEAQ. Trimming left V 4 bases short and J 2 bases short, with 16 bases between. The CDR3 is 16 amino acids. DNA of the CDR3: TGTGCCAGCAGCTCACTCCCATCCCAATACACAGATACGCAGTATTTT. Amino acid sequence: CASSSLPSQYTDTQYF.

This clonotype was detected a few times. The chain joins TRBV4-2 to TRBJ2-7; the match to TRBD2 covers 9 bases. The J segment lost 0 bases and the V segment lost 0 bases, leaving 6 bases of the junction unmatched. CDR1 and CDR2 (germline): LGHNA, YNFKEQ. This CDR3 is built from 17 residues. The CDR3 region is CASSQEASGIVSYEQYF. DNA for the CDR3: TGTGCCAGCAGCCAAGAGGCTAGCGGGATCGTCTCCTACGAGCAGTACTTC.

In the case of this clonotype: This may arise from a read error, as a much more abundant clone is one base away. The J gene is TRBJ2-7, the V gene TRBV20-1; 10 bases are a match to TRBD2. CDR3 length: 15 residues. Looked up from germline, CDR1 is DFQATT and CDR2 is SNEGSKA (reference sequence). This chain's CDR3 is CGAYSLSGGAYEQYF. The CDR3 bases are TGCGGTGCCTATTCCCTCAGCGGGGGGGCCTACGAGCAGTACTTC.

For this clonotype: A read error may explain this, as a much larger clone is one base away. The V gene is TRBV12-3 or TRBV12-4, the J gene TRBJ2-5; D gene uncertain. V lost 7 bases, J lost 3 bases, and 12 bases lay in between. This CDR3 contains 13 residues. The CDR3 nucleotides are TGTGCCAGCACCCTGACACGGGAAGAGACCCAGTACTTC. Translated, it gives CASTLTREETQYF.

This chain connects TRBV15 to TRBJ1-5, with D hard to call. V was clipped by 0 bases and J by 4 bases, with 7 bases between them. CDR1 LNHNV and CDR2 YYDKDF come from the germline V gene (reference sequence). The CDR3 is 14 amino acids. DNA of the CDR3: TGTGCCACCAGCAGAGATCAGGTTAATCAGCCCCAGCATTTT. Its translation: CATSRDQVNQPQHF.

The V and J genes are TRBV7-9 and TRBJ2-5; either TRBD1 or TRBD2 may fit D (6 bases each). CDR1 is SEHNR, CDR2 FQNEAQ, per germline (reference sequence). The germline V and J ends were trimmed by 3 bases and 5 bases, with 10 bases remaining between them. The CDR3 runs 13 residues. The chain's CDR3 is CASSFQGGETQYF. The CDR3 nucleotides are TGTGCCAGCAGCTTTCAAGGGGGGGAGACCCAGTACTTC.

This clonotype was detected a few times. A much bigger clone sits one base away, suggesting this may be a read error. The gene calls are TRBV7-9 and TRBJ2-3; the match to TRBD1 covers 8 bases. The CDR3 is 14 amino acids. Trimming removed 4 bases from V and 8 bases from J; junction bases left unmatched: 8. In germline, CDR1 is SEHNR, CDR2 FQNEAQ (reference sequence). CDR3 sequence: CASSSDRAAGTQYF. CDR3 DNA: TGTGCCAGCAGCTCGGACAGGGCCGCAGGTACGCAGTATTTT.

The V and J genes are TRBV27 and TRBJ2-7; 15 nucleotides line up with TRBD2. This CDR3 is 15 amino acids long. V was pared by 3 bases and J by 4 bases, with 1 base of the junction left unmatched. CDR1 and CDR2 (germline): MNHEY, SMNVEV (reference sequence). The CDR3 reads CASSFGTSGRYEQYF. In nucleotides, the CDR3 is TGTGCCAGCAGTTTTGGGACTAGCGGGAGGTACGAGCAGTACTTC.

There are many counts of this clonotype. The V gene is TRBV6-5, the J gene TRBJ1-1; 8 nucleotides match TRBD1. J lost 1 base, V lost 10 bases, and 5 bases had no gene match. The V gene's germline CDR1 is MNHEY and CDR2 SVGAGI. The CDR3 sequence is 13 residues long. The CDR3: CATGTGPNTEAFF. DNA for the CDR3: TGTGCCACCGGGACAGGTCCGAACACTGAAGCTTTCTTT.

The rearrangement joins TRBV9 to TRBJ1-1; D may be TRBD1 (5 bases). Germline lookup yields CDR1 SGDLS and CDR2 YYNGEE. With 0 bases removed from V and 3 bases from J, the gap between germline ends came to 18 bases. This CDR3 contains 17 residues. CDR3 bases: TGTGCCAGCAGCGTAGGTTCCCCTGGGATAGGGGACACTGAAGCTTTCTTT. Encoded protein: CASSVGSPGIGDTEAFF.

In its sample, this clonotype was seen many times. The genes are TRBV2 and TRBJ2-5; the D is unclear. The CDR3 extends over 12 amino acids. The ends were cut back, 0 bases at V and 9 bases at J, with 8 bases in the middle. Germline assignment: CDR1 SNHLY and CDR2 FYNNEI. CDR3 protein: CASSEAPWAQYF. The DNA for the CDR3 is TGTGCCAGCAGTGAAGCGCCCTGGGCCCAGTACTTC.

This clonotype has just a few counts. V gene TRBV6-2 or TRBV6-3 combines with J gene TRBJ2-7; D is perhaps TRBD1 or TRBD2 (5 bases each). This CDR3 is 14 amino acids long. CDR1 and CDR2 (germline): MNHEY, SVGEGT. Trimming removed 2 bases at V and 2 bases at J, with 10 bases between. In nucleotides, the CDR3 is TGTGCCAGCAGTTACCGGGACGTAACCTACGAGCAGTACTTC. This codes for CASSYRDVTYEQYF.

This clonotype was counted a few times. V gene TRBV14 combines with J gene TRBJ1-6; D not certain. Trimming removed 1 base at V and 2 bases at J, with 12 bases between. The CDR3 sequence is 17 residues long. The V gene's germline CDR1 is SGHDN and CDR2 FVKESK. This chain's CDR3 is CASSQGEGEAYNSPLHF. DNA of the CDR3: TGTGCCAGCAGCCAAGGGGAGGGAGAGGCCTATAATTCACCCCTCCACTTT.

This clonotype was seen ten or more times. The genes are TRBV5-1 and TRBJ2-3; the D is unclear. This CDR3 is 15 amino acids long. Deletions cut 4 bases from V and 0 bases from J, with 12 bases between. Germline V gene data show CDR1 as SGHRS and CDR2 as YFSETQ. The CDR3 loop reads CASSPEPVSTDTQYF. In nucleotides, the CDR3 is TGCGCCAGCAGCCCGGAACCGGTTAGCACAGATACGCAGTATTTT.

This clonotype showed up just a few times. The chain links TRBV9 to TRBJ1-4; the D gene is possibly TRBD1 (6 bases). This CDR3 spans 14 amino acids. Germline values: CDR1 SGDLS, CDR2 YYNGEE. Trimming cost V 4 bases and J 7 bases, with 14 bases left between them. Written as DNA, the CDR3 is TGTGCCAGCAGCTCAGGGGATTCAGGTGAAAAACTGTTTTTT. Encoded protein: CASSSGDSGEKLFF.

This clonotype has a count of ten or more. V is TRBV6-5 and J is TRBJ1-1; D unclear. Germline values: CDR1 MNHEY, CDR2 SVGAGI. The CDR3 is made up of 14 amino acids. The V gene lost 0 bases and the J gene lost 3 bases, with 8 bases spanning the gap. This CDR3 is CASSYSKGYTEAFF. DNA of the CDR3: TGTGCCAGCAGTTACTCGAAAGGGTACACTGAAGCTTTCTTT.

This clonotype has at least ten counts. CDR3 in amino acids: CASSQGATGYTEAFF. Here the CDR3 DNA reads TGTGCCAGCAGCCAAGGGGCAACAGGGTACACTGAAGCTTTCTTT. The genes are TRBV3-1 and TRBJ1-1, with a tentative D call TRBD1 (6 bases). CDR1 LGHDT and CDR2 YNNKEL come from the germline V gene (reference sequence). This CDR3 is built from 15 residues. The V and J ends lost 1 base and 3 bases respectively, with 12 bases between them. Full variable domain (outside the CDR3, taken from reference TRBV3-1 and TRBJ1-1): DTAVSQTPKYLVTQMGNDKSIKCEQNLGHDTMYWYKQDSKKFLKIMFSYNNKELIINETVPNRFSPKSPDKAHLNLHINSLELGDSAVYFCASSQGATGYTEAFFGQGTRLTVV.

This clonotype was seen repeatedly, ten times or more. This chain links TRBV4-2 with TRBJ2-3; no reliable D call. The CDR3 runs to 13 residues. Germline CDR1 LGHNA, CDR2 YNFKEQ. The V gene lost 4 bases and the J gene lost 4 bases, with 9 bases spanning the gap. CDR3 nucleotides: TGTGCCAGCAGCCCTCGGAACCCAGATACGCAGTATTTT. Its translation is CASSPRNPDTQYF.

The V gene is TRBV2, the J gene TRBJ2-7; 8 nucleotides line up with TRBD1. After removal of 4 bases from V and 8 bases from J, the junction contained 10 bases not matched to a gene. Germline CDR1 and CDR2: SNHLY and FYNNEI. The CDR3 loop spans 14 amino acids. The CDR3 DNA follows: TGTGCCAGCAGTGTGTCAGGGGGCCCTTACCAGCAGTACTTC. This gives the protein CASSVSGGPYQQYF.

At least ten counts were recorded for this clonotype. CDR3 in amino acids: CASSRGRTYSPLHF. The CDR3 nucleotides read TGTGCCAGCAGCCGCGGACGGACCTATTCACCCCTCCACTTT. This chain joins TRBV7-9 and TRBJ1-6; D gene ambiguous. The CDR3 loop spans 14 amino acids. Germline V gene sequence: CDR1 SEHNR, CDR2 FQNEAQ (reference sequence). V was clipped by 5 bases and J by 8 bases, with 13 bases between them.

Only a few counts were recorded for this clonotype. This chain uses TRBV20-1 with TRBJ2-7, with a possible D match to TRBD1 (6 bases). V lost 0 bases to trimming and J lost 2 bases, with 14 bases between them. This CDR3 spans 15 amino acids. CDR1 and CDR2 from the germline V gene are DFQATT and SNEGSKA (reference sequence). CDR3 DNA sequence: TGCAGTGCTAGAGATATTCGGGACACCACCTACGAGCAGTACTTC. Its translation: CSARDIRDTTYEQYF.

CDR3 DNA sequence: TGTGCCAGCTCACCAAAATTCCAGGGCCCAGGGGACACTGAAGCTTTCTTT. Its protein product is CASSPKFQGPGDTEAFF. This rearrangement joins TRBV18 to TRBJ1-1; maybe TRBD1 (6 bases). Germline CDR1 is KGHSH and CDR2 is LQKENI. Deletions cut 2 bases from V and 3 bases from J, with 19 bases between. The CDR3 totals 17 residues.